Listed here are 16 T cell receptor beta chains from one sample, sequenced in a study of CD8+CD57+ T cells in acquired aplastic anemia. In patients chosen for sequencing, flow cytometry had shown CD8+CD57+ cell expansion. It was genomic DNA that served as the template for profiling TCR beta VDJ and CDR3. From the reads, TCRdb called clonotypes with MiXCR, one entry per CDR3 protein. The table records under 200,000 distinct CDR3 sequences, about 64% of them present only once. Sample: sorted CD4+, CD8+, or CD8+CD57+ T cells (not recorded which) from PBMCs. The receptors derive from a human donor with aplastic anemia.

With respect to this clonotype: A junction boundary mismatches the germline segment, possibly from a read error. V gene TRBV7-2 combines with J gene TRBJ2-2; possibly TRBD2 for D (5 bases). This CDR3 spans 14 amino acids. In germline, CDR1 is SGHTA, CDR2 FQGNSA. The CDR3 here is CASSSRRVVGELFF. The CDR3 DNA reads as TGTGCCAGCAGCTCTAGACGGGTGGTCGGGGAGCTGTTTTTC.

Concerning this clonotype: At one end, the junction sequence differs from germline, possibly due to a read error. The rearrangement joins TRBV19 to TRBJ2-2, with D possibly being TRBD2 (5 bases). Germline V gene data show CDR1 as LNHDA and CDR2 as SQIVND (reference sequence). This CDR3 comprises 15 residues. The CDR3 loop reads CASTRQATYTGEPFF. The CDR3 nucleotides read TGTGCCAGTACTCGCCAAGCCACCTACACCGGGGAGCCGTTTTTT.

This clonotype was observed once. This chain links TRBV29-1 with TRBJ1-2, with TRBD1 matching over 7 bases. After removal of 1 base from V and 3 bases from J, the junction contained 2 bases not matched to a gene. The germline CDR1 and CDR2 sequences are SQVTM and ANQGSEA. The CDR3 is 13 amino acids. In DNA, the CDR3 is TGCAGCGTTGAAGGGGACAGTTACTATGGCTACACCTTC. It yields the protein CSVEGDSYYGYTF.

This chain joins TRBV7-6 and TRBJ2-5, with 9 bases that match TRBD2. This CDR3 comprises 17 residues. Germline assignment: CDR1 SGHVS and CDR2 FNYEAQ. V dropped 0 bases and J dropped 5; count of bases not matched to a gene: 10. In nucleotides, the CDR3 is TGTGCCAGCAGCTTAGCGTCTAGCGGGGCCTCGGGGGAGACCCAGTACTTC. Protein sequence: CASSLASSGASGETQYF.

This clonotype was observed a few times. The gene calls are TRBV29-1 and TRBJ2-1; D gene unclear. This CDR3 region has 13 residues. Germline-derived CDR1 and CDR2 are SQVTM and ANQGSEA. The V and J ends lost 3 bases and 7 bases respectively, with 13 bases between them. The CDR3 DNA follows: TGCAGCGTTGACGGACGGGTCAAGAATGAGCAGTTCTTC. Translating it yields CSVDGRVKNEQFF.

This sequence joins TRBV5-8 and TRBJ1-1, with a possible D match to TRBD1 (5 bases). From germline, CDR1 is SGHTS and CDR2 YDEGEE. This CDR3 contains 14 residues. V lost 1 base, J lost 5 bases, and 12 bases lay in between. As DNA, the CDR3 is TGTGCCAGCAGCTTGATCCCAGGGCGGACTGAAGCTTTCTTT. This translates into CASSLIPGRTEAFF.

This clonotype was seen once. The chain joins TRBV19 to TRBJ2-5, with 7 nucleotides matching TRBD1. The J segment lost 0 bases and the V segment lost 3 bases, leaving 7 bases of the junction unmatched. The CDR3 totals 16 residues. Germline loops: CDR1 LNHDA, CDR2 SQIVND (reference sequence). The CDR3 DNA is TGTGCCAGTAGTATTTCCGGGACAGTGTACCAAGAGACCCAGTACTTC. Its translation: CASSISGTVYQETQYF.

This rearrangement joins TRBV20-1 to TRBJ1-2, with TRBD1 matching 8 bases. After removal of 6 bases from V and 1 base from J, the junction contained 7 bases not matched to a gene. The germline V gene has CDR1 DFQATT and CDR2 SNEGSKA (reference sequence). This CDR3 has 14 amino acids. CDR3 protein: CSASLGQGNYGYTF. CDR3 nucleotides: TGCAGTGCCTCCCTCGGACAGGGTAACTATGGCTACACCTTC.

This clonotype was seen more than once but under ten times. The chain couples TRBV7-6 to TRBJ2-3; 7 bases map to TRBD2. V trimming: 1 base; J trimming: 1 base; junction bases outside the gene matches: 2. CDR3 length: 15 amino acids. The germline gives CDR1 SGHVS, CDR2 FNYEAQ. The CDR3 bases are TGTGCCAGCAGCTTAGTGGCGGGGGGCACAGATACGCAGTATTTT. It specifies CASSLVAGGTDTQYF.

The J gene is TRBJ2-7, the V gene TRBV14, with D perhaps matching TRBD2 (6 bases). Germline V lookup: CDR1 SGHDN, CDR2 FVKESK. The CDR3 runs to 15 residues. Trimming removed 1 base from V and 4 bases from J, with 14 bases in between. CDR3 coding DNA: TGTGCCAGCAGCCAAGGGCGGGGATCGATTTACGAGCAGTACTTC. Encoded protein: CASSQGRGSIYEQYF.

J is TRBJ2-7 and V is TRBV5-5; D might be TRBD2 (5 bases). Looked up from germline, CDR1 is SGHKS and CDR2 is YYEKEE (reference sequence). The CDR3 is 14 amino acids. For the CDR3, the DNA is TGCGCCATCCCCACTAGTGAAAGATTCTACGAGCAGTACGTC. Encoded protein: CAIPTSERFYEQYV.

The genes are TRBV6-5 and TRBJ2-7; 7 nucleotides match TRBD1. Losses at the gene ends were 8 bases for V and 1 base for J; bases not matched to a gene: 8. Per the germline V gene, CDR1 is MNHEY and CDR2 is SVGAGI. The CDR3 runs 14 residues. The CDR3 loop reads CASGPRQGSYEQYF. The DNA of the CDR3 is TGTGCCAGCGGACCAAGACAGGGTTCCTACGAGCAGTACTTC.

V is TRBV19 and J is TRBJ2-1; possibly TRBD2 for D (5 bases). The CDR3 has 13 residues. V was pared by 2 bases and J by 8 bases, with 10 bases between. The germline V gene has CDR1 LNHDA and CDR2 SQIVND (reference sequence). CDR3 sequence: CASSIWLGDEQFF. The CDR3 DNA sequence: TGTGCCAGTAGTATATGGTTGGGAGATGAGCAGTTCTTC.

This chain uses TRBV20-1 with TRBJ2-5, with D possibly TRBD2 on 6 matching bases. The DNA end is a closer match to TRBJ2-7, so the J assignment may be wrong. This CDR3 spans 14 amino acids. Per the germline V gene, CDR1 is DFQATT and CDR2 is SNEGSKA (reference sequence). The CDR3 region has the DNA TGCAGTGCTCCTCCGGGACTGAACTCCTACGAGCAGTACTTC. Residues: CSAPPGLNSYEQYF.

The chain employs TRBV7-3 and TRBJ2-7; 9 nucleotides agree with TRBD2. Germline assignment: CDR1 SGHTA and CDR2 FQGTGA. J lost 2 bases, V lost 5 bases, and 7 bases had no gene match. The CDR3 covers 15 residues. This CDR3 is CASSLKAGGAYEQYF. In nucleotides, the CDR3 is TGTGCCAGCAGCCTAAAAGCGGGAGGTGCCTACGAGCAGTACTTC.

In this sample, this clonotype turned up many times. The V gene is TRBV6-5, the J gene TRBJ1-1, with no clear D. Looked up from germline, CDR1 is MNHEY and CDR2 is SVGAGI. The CDR3 totals 13 residues. V was clipped by 2 bases and J by 6 bases, with 10 bases between them. The CDR3 DNA sequence: TGTGCCAGCAGTTACGACCCAAGGGCTGAAGCTTTCTTT. This sequence encodes CASSYDPRAEAFF.